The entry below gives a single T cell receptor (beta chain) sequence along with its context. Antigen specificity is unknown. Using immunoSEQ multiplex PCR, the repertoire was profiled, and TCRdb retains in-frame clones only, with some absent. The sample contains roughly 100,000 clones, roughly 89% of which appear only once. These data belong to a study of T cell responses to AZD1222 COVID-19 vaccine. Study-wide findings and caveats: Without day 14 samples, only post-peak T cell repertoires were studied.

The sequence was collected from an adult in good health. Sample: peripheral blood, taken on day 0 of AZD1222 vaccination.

CDR3 DNA: TGTGCCAGCAGCTTAGCTGGAGGTTCGTACGAGCAGTACTTC. Its translation is CASSLAGGSYEQYF. V gene TRBV7-9 combines with J gene TRBJ2-7; a possible D gene is TRBD2 (5 bases). V lost 0 bases and J lost 4, with 10 bases in between. From germline, CDR1 is SEHNR and CDR2 FQNEAQ (reference sequence). The CDR3 extends over 14 amino acids.